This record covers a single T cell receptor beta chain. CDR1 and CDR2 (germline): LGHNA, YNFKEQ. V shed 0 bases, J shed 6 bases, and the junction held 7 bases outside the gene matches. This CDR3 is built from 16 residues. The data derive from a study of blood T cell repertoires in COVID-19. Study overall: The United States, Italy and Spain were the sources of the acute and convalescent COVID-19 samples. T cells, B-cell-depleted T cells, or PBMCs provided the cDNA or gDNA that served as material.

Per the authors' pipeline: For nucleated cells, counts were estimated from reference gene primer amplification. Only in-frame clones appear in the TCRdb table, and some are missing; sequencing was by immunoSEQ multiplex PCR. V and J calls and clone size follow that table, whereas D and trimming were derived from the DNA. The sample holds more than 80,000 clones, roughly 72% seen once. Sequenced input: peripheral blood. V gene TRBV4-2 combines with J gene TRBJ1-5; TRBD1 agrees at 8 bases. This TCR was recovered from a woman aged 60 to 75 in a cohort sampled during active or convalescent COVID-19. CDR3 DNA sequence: TGTGCCAGCAGCCAAGAGTCAGGGGGCGACGCTCAGCCCCAGCATTTT. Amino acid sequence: CASSQESGGDAQPQHF.